Shown below are 10 T cell receptor beta chains from a single sample sequenced in a study of blood T cell repertoires in COVID-19. Data came from immunoSEQ multiplex PCR; TCRdb stores just in-frame clones and leaves some out. The table includes about 320,000 clones, about four fifths detected once. The source material was peripheral blood. Receptors were obtained from a woman aged 45-65 years with acute or convalescent COVID-19.

V gene TRBV6-5 combines with J gene TRBJ2-7; 9 bases align to TRBD1. V was pared by 6 bases and J by 6 bases, with 9 bases of the junction left unmatched. CDR1 and CDR2 (germline): MNHEY, SVGAGI. CDR3 length: 14 residues. The CDR3 here is CASRPTGGKGEQYF. In DNA form, the CDR3 reads TGTGCCAGCAGACCAACAGGGGGCAAGGGCGAGCAGTACTTC.

The chain is built from TRBV29-1 and TRBJ1-2; possibly TRBD1 for D (6 bases). CDR3 size: 11 residues. The V end was cut by 7 bases, the J end by 8 bases, with 14 bases between. Germline-derived CDR1 and CDR2 are SQVTM and ANQGSEA. Here the CDR3 reads CSASGGGGYTF. CDR3 in DNA: TGCAGCGCGTCCGGGGGGGGCGGCTACACCTTC.

The V gene is TRBV18, the J gene TRBJ2-5, with 8 bases fitting TRBD2. V shed 4 bases and J 1 base; nucleotides not matched to a gene: 5. CDR1 is KGHSH, CDR2 LQKENI, per germline. This CDR3 has 15 residues. The CDR3 is CASSQIAGSQETQYF. The CDR3 DNA sequence: TGTGCCAGCTCACAAATAGCGGGGAGCCAAGAGACCCAGTACTTC.

The J gene is TRBJ1-5, the V gene TRBV3-1 (or the pseudogene TRBV3-2); no reliable D call. CDR3 size: 14 residues. CDR1 and CDR2 from the germline V gene are LGHDT and YNNKEL (reference sequence). Trimming took off 7 bases at V and 0 bases at J, with 10 bases between the two ends. As DNA, the CDR3 is TGTGCCAGCAACGCCCCGGTTAGCAATCAGCCCCAGCATTTT. Protein product: CASNAPVSNQPQHF.

The chain joins TRBV29-1 to TRBJ1-1; maybe TRBD1 (5 bases). Germline V gives CDR1 SQVTM, CDR2 ANQGSEA. The CDR3 spans 15 residues. Trimming shortened V by 4 bases and J by 0 bases, and 15 bases separated the two germline ends. In nucleotides, the CDR3 is TGCAGCGTTGGGGACTTAACAAAAATGAACACTGAAGCTTTCTTT. Protein: CSVGDLTKMNTEAFF.

The chain recombines TRBV7-2 with TRBJ2-7; 10 bases line up with TRBD2. The J segment lost 3 bases and the V segment lost 7 bases, leaving 15 bases of the junction unmatched. The CDR3 spans 17 residues. CDR1 is SGHTA, CDR2 FQGNSA, per germline. The CDR3 region is CASIQRGLAGEYYEQYF. The CDR3 DNA follows: TGTGCCAGCATCCAACGAGGGCTAGCGGGGGAATACTACGAGCAGTACTTC.

This clone was seen only a few times. J is TRBJ2-7 and V is TRBV2, with 8 bases aligning to TRBD1. The CDR3 length is 15 residues. Trimming at V came to 5 bases and at J to 2 bases, leaving 8 bases not matched to a gene. CDR1 and CDR2 from the germline V gene are SNHLY and FYNNEI. The CDR3 DNA reads TGTGCCAGCAGTCAGGGGGCCAGCTATACCTACGAGCAGTACTTC. It specifies CASSQGASYTYEQYF.

The chain joins TRBV18 to TRBJ2-7; the match to TRBD1 covers 7 bases. V dropped 4 bases and J dropped 0; count of bases not matched to a gene: 3. Germline V gene sequence: CDR1 KGHSH, CDR2 LQKENI. CDR3 size: 14 residues. The CDR3 loop is CASSRTGSSYEQYV. The CDR3 DNA reads TGTGCCAGCTCACGGACAGGCAGCTCCTACGAGCAGTACGTC.

This clone occurred a few times. V usage is TRBV29-1 and J usage is TRBJ2-5, with 12 bases matching TRBD1. The CDR3 has 14 residues. Germline V lookup: CDR1 SQVTM, CDR2 ANQGSEA. Germline trimming cut 6 bases from V and 5 bases from J; bases unmatched to any gene: 7. Written as DNA, the CDR3 is TGCAGCGTGGCGGGACAGGGGGCCGGGGAGACCCAGTACTTC. Protein: CSVAGQGAGETQYF.

This clone showed up just a few times. The J gene is TRBJ2-7, the V gene TRBV12-5; no clear D. The CDR3 contains 12 residues. In germline, CDR1 is LGHNT, CDR2 FRNRAP. The V and J ends lost 6 bases and 6 bases respectively, with 12 bases between them. The CDR3 DNA reads as TGTGCTAGTGGAAGGCAGGAAGGCGAGCAGTACGTC. Translating it yields CASGRQEGEQYV.